The clone carrying this T cell receptor beta chain was found many times. Its antigen is still unknown. The sample belongs to a study of T cells in Graves' hyperthyroidism and ophthalmopathy. Study in general: It was at initial diagnosis, before any treatment, that peripheral blood was collected. Study-level findings and limits: Blood also showed most of the thyroid clonotypes that were expanded above 0.001.

TCR beta CDR3 regions were amplified from RNA. Initially, a first-round RT-PCR of the TCR CDR3 employed the HTBI primer set. Via MiXCR, TCRdb re-called the multiplex PCR reads, giving one row per CDR3 protein. The sample yields 550,000 to 650,000 distinct CDR3 sequences, about 14% seen once. This CDR3 has 15 amino acids. Per the germline V gene, CDR1 is MDHEN and CDR2 is SYDVKM. Trimming stripped 3 bases from V and 2 bases from J, with 11 bases between. This clonotype originated in a woman in her twenties or thirties with Graves' hyperthyroidism that later progressed to Graves' ophthalmopathy. V gene TRBV28 combines with J gene TRBJ2-1, with D maybe TRBD1 (5 bases). The material sequenced was blood. CDR3 DNA sequence: TGTGCCAGCAGTTTGAGGCAGGGCACCTACAATGAGCAGTTCTTC. Protein product: CASSLRQGTYNEQFF.